The 20 T cell receptor beta chains below were found in one sample sequenced in a study of cytomegalovirus exposure and HLA in healthy donors. The PCR made use of 60 Vbeta and 13 Jbeta primers. Only in-frame clones appear in the TCRdb table, and some are missing; sequencing was by immunoSEQ multiplex PCR. The sample lists around 170,000 clones, approximately 80% seen once, with 0.5% to 0.55% in the top ten. Sequences were obtained from PBMCs. The receptors were sampled from a woman aged 50 to 60 in good health and CMV-seronegative.

The chain has TRBV6-5 and TRBJ1-2; TRBD1 aligns across 7 bases. The junction had 8 bases not matched to a gene; V was cut back by 8 bases and J by 8 bases. CDR1 is MNHEY, CDR2 SVGAGI, per germline. The CDR3 loop spans 12 amino acids. CDR3 residues: CASRKRQGGYTF. CDR3 DNA: TGTGCCAGCCGAAAGAGACAGGGCGGCTACACCTTC.

The chain employs TRBV5-1 and TRBJ1-1, with 9 bases that match TRBD1. Germline V gene data show CDR1 as SGHRS and CDR2 as YFSETQ. The V and J ends lost 4 bases and 5 bases, in that order; junction bases with no gene match: 6. CDR3 length: 14 residues. CDR3 sequence: CASSPTGGSTEAFF. The CDR3 nucleotides are TGCGCCAGCAGCCCGACAGGGGGGAGTACTGAAGCTTTCTTT.

The V gene is TRBV15, the J gene TRBJ2-7; TRBD1 matches at 8 bases. Trimming removed 6 bases from V and 2 bases from J; junction bases left unmatched: 3. This CDR3 is 13 amino acids long. Germline CDR1 and CDR2: LNHNV and YYDKDF (reference sequence). This CDR3 reads CATRLDRAYEQYF. In DNA, the CDR3 is TGTGCCACCAGACTGGACAGGGCCTACGAGCAGTACTTC. The full variable domain, rest sourced from reference TRBV15 and TRBJ2-7, is DAMVIQNPRYQVTQFGKPVTLSCSQTLNHNVMYWYQQKSSQAPKLLFHYYDKDFNNEADTPDNFQSRRPNTSFCFLDIRSPGLGDTAMYLCATRLDRAYEQYFGPGTRLTVT.

This chain uses TRBV27 with TRBJ1-1, with 7 bases matching TRBD1. Germline loops: CDR1 MNHEY, CDR2 SMNVEV (reference sequence). With V trimmed by 4 bases and J by 3 bases, 5 bases remained unmatched. This CDR3 spans 14 amino acids. CDR3 residues: CASSYRGSHTEAFF. The DNA for the CDR3 is TGTGCCAGCAGTTACAGGGGATCGCACACTGAAGCTTTCTTT.

The chain uses TRBV10-3 and TRBJ2-1; 12 bases are a match to TRBD2. CDR1 is ENHRY and CDR2 is SYGVKD in the germline V gene. This CDR3 has 18 amino acids. The junction had 15 bases not matched to a gene; V was cut back by 4 bases and J by 8 bases. CDR3: CAISALFSTSGRVHEQFF. The CDR3 DNA sequence: TGTGCCATCAGTGCCCTTTTCTCGACTAGCGGGAGAGTCCATGAGCAGTTCTTC.

As concerns this clone: This sample also contains other DNA sequences that code for the same CDR3. V usage is TRBV5-4 and J usage is TRBJ1-5; 7 bases are shared with TRBD1. V gave up 0 bases and J gave up 4 bases; unmatched junction bases: 1. This CDR3 is built from 14 residues. CDR1 and CDR2 from the germline V gene are SGHNT and YYREEE (reference sequence). The chain's CDR3 is CASSLAGGNQPQHF. In DNA form, the CDR3 reads TGTGCCAGCAGCTTGGCAGGGGGGAATCAGCCCCAGCATTTT.

This sequence joins TRBV7-9 and TRBJ1-3; D uncertain. The CDR3 runs to 18 residues. CDR1 is SEHNR and CDR2 is FQNEAQ in the germline V gene (reference sequence). V lost 6 bases, J lost 1 base, and 22 bases lay in between. The DNA for the CDR3 is TGTGCCAGCAGGGCCTCAGGCAGGTCGAGTGTGTCTGGAAACACCATATATTTT. Residues: CASRASGRSSVSGNTIYF. The complete variable domain, with remaining parts taken from reference TRBV7-9 and TRBJ1-3, reads DTGVSQNPRHKITKRGQNVTFRCDPISEHNRLYWYRQTLGQGPEFLTYFQNEAQLEKSRLLSDRFSAERPKGSFSTLEIQRTEQGDSAMYLCASRASGRSSVSGNTIYFGEGSWLTVV.

The chain has TRBV25-1 and TRBJ2-3; the match to TRBD1 covers 8 bases. The CDR3 loop spans 15 amino acids. The V gene end was trimmed by 4 bases and the J gene end by 1 base; junction bases not matched to a gene: 4. Germline lookup yields CDR1 MGHDK and CDR2 SYGVNS. The chain's CDR3 is CASSGDRLRTDTQYF. The CDR3 DNA follows: TGTGCCAGCAGTGGGGACAGGCTCCGCACAGATACGCAGTATTTT.

The chain recombines TRBV6-1 with TRBJ2-5; tentative D call: TRBD1 (5 bases). The CDR3 is 13 residues long. The germline gives CDR1 MNHNS, CDR2 SASEGT. Deletions cut 10 bases from V and 4 bases from J, with 16 bases between. The CDR3 is CATDWSGLETQYF. The DNA for the CDR3 is TGTGCCACTGACTGGTCAGGGCTAGAGACCCAGTACTTC.

The genes are TRBV5-1 and TRBJ2-7; 7 bases are a match to TRBD1. V lost 4 bases and J lost 6; bases outside the gene matches: 7. This CDR3 has 13 residues. CDR1 and CDR2 (germline): SGHRS, YFSETQ. The DNA of the CDR3 is TGCGCCAGCAGCCCCGACAGGGTGGGCGAGCAGTACTTC. This codes for CASSPDRVGEQYF.

This clone showed up just a few times. The chain uses TRBV9 and TRBJ2-2; TRBD2 might be the D (5 bases). Trimming shortened V by 3 bases and J by 3 bases, and 9 bases separated the two germline ends. CDR3 length equals 14 residues. Germline V gives CDR1 SGDLS, CDR2 YYNGEE. CDR3: CASSAAVDTGELFF. The CDR3 bases are TGTGCCAGCAGCGCAGCGGTCGACACCGGGGAGCTGTTTTTT.

J is TRBJ2-2 and V is TRBV6-5; the match to TRBD1 covers 8 bases. J lost 5 bases, V lost 2 bases, and 4 bases had no gene match. The CDR3 loop spans 15 amino acids. Looked up from germline, CDR1 is MNHEY and CDR2 is SVGAGI. CDR3 nucleotide sequence: TGTGCCAGCAGTTACGGGACAGGTCGAACCGGGGAGCTGTTTTTT. It specifies CASSYGTGRTGELFF.

The rearrangement joins TRBV5-8 to TRBJ2-5; 12 bases map to TRBD2. Germline V CDR1 and CDR2: SGHTS, YDEGEE. Unmatched junction bases numbered 9, after V lost 0 bases and J lost 6 bases. The CDR3 runs 17 residues. The CDR3 DNA reads as TGTGCCAGCAGCTTGGATCTAGCGGGGGGGCCAGGGAAGACCCAGTACTTC. Amino acid sequence: CASSLDLAGGPGKTQYF.

The V gene is TRBV9, the J gene TRBJ2-1; TRBD2 matches at 13 bases. CDR3 length equals 15 residues. Per germline, CDR1 SGDLS and CDR2 YYNGEE. J lost 12 bases, V lost 2 bases, and 8 bases had no gene match. CDR3 sequence reads: CASSVGTSGAYGQFF. In DNA form, the CDR3 reads TGTGCCAGCAGCGTCGGGACTAGCGGGGCGTACGGGCAGTTCTTC.

This chain joins TRBV4-3 and TRBJ2-5; 9 bases match TRBD2. J gave up 5 bases and V 1 base, and 8 bases lay outside the gene matches. CDR3 length: 16 amino acids. Germline assignment: CDR1 LGHNA and CDR2 YSLEER. The CDR3 nucleotides are TGCGCCAGCAGCCAAGGGTCTAGCGGGGCTATGGAGACCCAGTACTTC. Amino acids: CASSQGSSGAMETQYF.

The rearrangement links TRBV7-9 to TRBJ2-5; 7 positions agree with TRBD2. Germline trimming cut 0 bases from V and 5 bases from J; bases unmatched to any gene: 6. Germline V gives CDR1 SEHNR, CDR2 FQNEAQ (reference sequence). This CDR3 contains 15 residues. CDR3 DNA: TGTGCCAGCAGCTTAGCGCGGGGGTCTCTGGAGACCCAGTACTTC. Residues: CASSLARGSLETQYF.

The table lists this clone with a few counts. The chain combines TRBV19 with TRBJ2-4, with TRBD2 matching over 11 bases. Germline CDR1 LNHDA, CDR2 SQIVND (reference sequence). The V gene end was trimmed by 2 bases and the J gene end by 2 bases; junction bases not matched to a gene: 5. CDR3 length equals 17 residues. This CDR3 is CASSIRPSGGTKNIQYF. DNA for the CDR3: TGTGCCAGTAGTATAAGGCCTAGCGGGGGGACCAAAAACATTCAGTACTTC.

This chain uses TRBV30 with TRBJ1-1; D is undetermined. Trimming stripped 2 bases from V and 5 bases from J, with 6 bases between. The CDR3 sequence is 11 residues long. Germline CDR1 is GTSNPN and CDR2 is SVGIG (reference sequence). This CDR3 reads CAWSLSTEAFF. DNA for the CDR3: TGTGCCTGGAGTCTATCGACTGAAGCTTTCTTT.

This chain uses TRBV4-1 with TRBJ2-3; 14 positions match TRBD2. This CDR3 is built from 17 residues. Germline trimming cut 4 bases from V and 4 bases from J; bases unmatched to any gene: 7. The germline V gene encodes CDR1 MGHRA and CDR2 YSYEKL. The CDR3 DNA sequence: TGCGCCAGCAGCCCCCGACTAGCGGGAGGGGGCGCAGATACGCAGTATTTT. Its protein is CASSPRLAGGGADTQYF.

The gene calls are TRBV6-5 and TRBJ1-1; D is possibly TRBD1 (5 bases). Germline lookup yields CDR1 MNHEY and CDR2 SVGAGI. V lost 7 bases and J 3 bases, leaving 12 bases between the germline ends. This CDR3 comprises 13 residues. The CDR3 sequence is CASTNPGDTEAFF. DNA of the CDR3: TGTGCCAGCACCAACCCGGGGGACACTGAAGCTTTCTTT.